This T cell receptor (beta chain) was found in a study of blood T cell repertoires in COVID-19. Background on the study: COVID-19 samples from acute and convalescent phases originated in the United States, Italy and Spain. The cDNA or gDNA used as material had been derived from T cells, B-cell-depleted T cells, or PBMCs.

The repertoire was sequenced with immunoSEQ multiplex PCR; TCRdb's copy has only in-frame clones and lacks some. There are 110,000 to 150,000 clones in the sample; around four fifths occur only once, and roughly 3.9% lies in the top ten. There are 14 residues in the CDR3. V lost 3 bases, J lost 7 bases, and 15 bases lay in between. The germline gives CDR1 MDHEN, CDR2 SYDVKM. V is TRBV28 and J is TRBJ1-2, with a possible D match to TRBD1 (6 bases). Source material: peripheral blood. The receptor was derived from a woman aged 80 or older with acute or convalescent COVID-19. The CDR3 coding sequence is TGTGCCAGCAGTTTCGGGGGGGCGCAGTTTGGCTACACCTTC. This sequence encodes CASSFGGAQFGYTF.